This TCR beta chain was obtained from a study of OX40 agonist ivuxolimab in advanced cancers. For the study at large: Patients were roughly 83% male with ages roughly 23 to 85, mean 60.

Note on this clone: Its antigen remains unknown.

Findings of the study overall: At 0.1 to 3.0 mg/kg and by week 6, CD4+ and CD8+ T cells in the blood had expanded clonally. The study found that CD8+ T cells averaged more expanded clones than CD4+.

Germline V CDR1 and CDR2: SEHNR, FQNEAQ (reference sequence). The V and J ends lost 3 bases and 1 base respectively, with 18 bases between them. The CDR3 sequence is 17 residues long. TCRdb's copy holds only in-frame clones and misses some; the assay was immunoSEQ multiplex PCR. The sample lists about 80,000 clones, approximately 85% occurring once. This chain joins TRBV7-9 and TRBJ1-1; possibly TRBD1 for D (5 bases). The sequencing here drew on CD4+ or CD8+ T cells sorted from blood, taken in a trial of the OX40 agonist ivuxolimab. The TCR was taken from an adult with an advanced solid tumor such as melanoma, head and neck, liver or kidney cancer. The CDR3 spells CASSLGGSGSRNTEAFF. The CDR3 DNA follows: TGTGCCAGCAGCTTGGGGGGATCAGGCAGCAGGAACACTGAAGCTTTCTTT.